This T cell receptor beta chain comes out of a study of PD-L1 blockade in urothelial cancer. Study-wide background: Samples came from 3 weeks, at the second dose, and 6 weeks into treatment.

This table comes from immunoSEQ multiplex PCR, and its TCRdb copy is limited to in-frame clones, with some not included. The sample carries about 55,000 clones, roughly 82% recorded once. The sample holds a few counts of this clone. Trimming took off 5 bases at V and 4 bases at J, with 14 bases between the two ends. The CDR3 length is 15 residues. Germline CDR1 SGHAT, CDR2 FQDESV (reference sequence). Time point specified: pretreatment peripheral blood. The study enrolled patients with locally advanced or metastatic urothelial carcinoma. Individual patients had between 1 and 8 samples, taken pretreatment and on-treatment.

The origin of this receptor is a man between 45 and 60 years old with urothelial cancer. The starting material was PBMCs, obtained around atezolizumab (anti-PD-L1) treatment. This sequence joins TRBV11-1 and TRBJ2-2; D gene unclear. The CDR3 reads CASSPRSSGTGELFF. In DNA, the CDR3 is TGTGCCAGCAGCCCGCGTAGCTCGGGCACCGGGGAGCTGTTTTTT.